The 15 T cell receptor beta chains presented below share a single source sample, sequenced in a study of cytomegalovirus exposure and HLA in healthy donors. PCR primers comprised 60 Vbeta and 13 Jbeta primers. Sequenced by immunoSEQ multiplex PCR; TCRdb stores in-frame clones only, minus some. The sample records about 130,000 clones, 82% being singletons. Sequencing was done on a sample of PBMCs. All receptors come from a woman in her forties or fifties in good health and CMV-seropositive.

This chain links TRBV2 with TRBJ1-1; 7 bases are a match to TRBD1. Germline loops: CDR1 SNHLY, CDR2 FYNNEI. This CDR3 has 16 residues. Trimming at V came to 4 bases and at J to 0 bases, leaving 8 bases not matched to a gene. The CDR3 loop is CASSAQGGVMNTEAFF. In nucleotides, the CDR3 is TGTGCCAGCAGTGCCCAGGGGGGAGTCATGAACACTGAAGCTTTCTTT.

The V call is TRBV11-1, the J call TRBJ1-4, with D unclear. Trimming removed 1 base from V and 8 bases from J, with 8 bases in between. Germline CDR1 is SGHAT and CDR2 is FQDESV (reference sequence). The CDR3 covers 13 residues. As DNA, the CDR3 is TGTGCCAGCAGCTTAGTAACAGAAGAAAAACTGTTTTTT. Translating gives CASSLVTEEKLFF.

The chain couples TRBV7-9 to TRBJ2-5; D is ambiguous. CDR3 size: 15 residues. Germline V gives CDR1 SEHNR, CDR2 FQNEAQ (reference sequence). V lost 1 base and J 2 bases, leaving 11 bases between the germline ends. In DNA, the CDR3 is TGTGCCAGCAGCTTAGGGCAGGCGCTGCAAGAGACCCAGTACTTC. Its protein is CASSLGQALQETQYF.

The V and J genes are TRBV14 and TRBJ1-6; D might be TRBD1 (5 bases). The CDR3 extends over 15 amino acids. V was trimmed by 4 bases and J by 8 bases, leaving 15 bases between them. Germline CDR1 reads SGHDN; CDR2 reads FVKESK. The CDR3 protein is CASSRTGGYDSPLHF. The CDR3 DNA reads as TGTGCCAGCAGCCGAACTGGGGGGTACGATTCACCCCTCCACTTT.

V is TRBV6-1 and J is TRBJ2-1, with TRBD2 matching 11 bases. The CDR3 is made up of 15 amino acids. Losses at the gene ends were 6 bases for V and 7 bases for J; bases not matched to a gene: 8. CDR1 and CDR2 from the germline V gene are MNHNS and SASEGT. The CDR3 region is CASSKLAGAANEQFF. The CDR3 nucleotides are TGTGCCAGCAGCAAACTAGCGGGGGCAGCAAATGAGCAGTTCTTC.

CDR3 DNA sequence: TGTGCCAGCAGCGCGGACAGGGGCAATGAGCAGTTCTTC. It specifies CASSADRGNEQFF. The chain uses TRBV7-3 and TRBJ2-1; TRBD1 agrees at 9 bases. The CDR3 loop spans 13 amino acids. J was trimmed by 6 bases and V by 5 bases; bases with no gene match: 2. The germline V gene has CDR1 SGHTA and CDR2 FQGTGA.

This clone showed up just a few times. The chain couples TRBV4-2 to TRBJ2-1, with TRBD2 matching over 11 bases. V shed 3 bases, J shed 8 bases, and the junction held 9 bases outside the gene matches. The germline V gene has CDR1 LGHNA and CDR2 YNFKEQ. The CDR3 is made up of 16 amino acids. The CDR3 loop reads CASSQIAGGPEHEQFF. For the CDR3, the DNA is TGTGCCAGCAGCCAGATAGCGGGAGGGCCTGAGCATGAGCAGTTCTTC.

CDR3 region: CASSPRDRVMNTEAFF. The CDR3 DNA reads as TGTGCCAGCAGCCCCCGGGACAGAGTAATGAACACTGAAGCTTTCTTT. The V and J genes are TRBV7-8 and TRBJ1-1; the match to TRBD1 covers 7 bases. From germline, CDR1 is SGHVS and CDR2 FQNEAQ. The CDR3 is made up of 16 amino acids. V was pared by 5 bases and J by 0 bases, with 9 bases of the junction left unmatched.

The chain links TRBV5-4 to TRBJ1-1; tentatively, D is TRBD1 (6 bases). Trimming cost V 0 bases and J 1 base, with 7 bases left between them. The CDR3 has 14 amino acids. Germline CDR1 reads SGHNT; CDR2 reads YYREEE (reference sequence). This chain's CDR3 is CASSLEGGNTEAFF. The CDR3 DNA reads as TGTGCCAGCAGCTTGGAAGGGGGGAACACTGAAGCTTTCTTT.

This chain connects TRBV7-6 to TRBJ2-5; 7 bases agree with TRBD2. Germline V CDR1 and CDR2: SGHVS, FNYEAQ. The CDR3 is 14 amino acids. After removal of 1 base from V and 5 bases from J, the junction contained 4 bases not matched to a gene. This chain's CDR3 is CASSLEAAGETQYF. CDR3 bases: TGTGCCAGCAGCTTAGAGGCAGCGGGGGAGACCCAGTACTTC.

The chain recombines TRBV7-2 with TRBJ2-3; TRBD2 is a possible D gene (5 bases). The CDR3 sequence is 14 residues long. In germline, CDR1 is SGHTA, CDR2 FQGNSA. Trimming pared 0 bases from V and 1 base from J, leaving 5 bases between. This CDR3 is CASSLARGTDTQYF. The CDR3 DNA reads as TGTGCCAGCAGCTTAGCGAGGGGCACAGATACGCAGTATTTT.

V usage is TRBV6-5 and J usage is TRBJ1-1; 8 bases map to TRBD1. The length of the CDR3 is 14 residues. With V trimmed by 4 bases and J by 5 bases, 6 bases remained unmatched. Germline V lookup: CDR1 MNHEY, CDR2 SVGAGI. The CDR3 loop reads CASSFVTGGTEAFF. For the CDR3, the DNA is TGTGCCAGCAGTTTTGTAACAGGGGGAACTGAAGCTTTCTTT.

This clone was observed a handful of times. The chain employs TRBV14 and TRBJ2-2; 8 nucleotides align to TRBD1. This CDR3 region has 18 residues. The V gene's germline CDR1 is SGHDN and CDR2 FVKESK. With V trimmed by 4 bases and J by 1 base, 11 bases remained unmatched. The CDR3 bases are TGTGCCAGCAGCCCATGGGGGCGGGGACAGGAGAACACCGGGGAGCTGTTTTTT. The encoded protein is CASSPWGRGQENTGELFF.

CDR3 sequence (DNA): TGTGCCAGCAGACACCATACCGGGACAGGGATCTACGAGCAGTACTTC. Its protein product is CASRHHTGTGIYEQYF. V is TRBV27 and J is TRBJ2-7; 9 nucleotides agree with TRBD1. This CDR3 has 16 residues. Losses at the gene ends were 6 bases for V and 3 bases for J; bases not matched to a gene: 12. CDR1 is MNHEY, CDR2 SMNVEV, per germline (reference sequence).

V and J are TRBV2 and TRBJ1-5, with D tentatively TRBD1 (6 bases). In germline, CDR1 is SNHLY, CDR2 FYNNEI. V lost 5 bases to trimming and J lost 5 bases, with 10 bases between them. CDR3 length: 13 amino acids. The CDR3 sequence is CASSWTAYQPQHF. The CDR3 DNA is TGTGCCAGCAGTTGGACAGCCTATCAGCCCCAGCATTTT.